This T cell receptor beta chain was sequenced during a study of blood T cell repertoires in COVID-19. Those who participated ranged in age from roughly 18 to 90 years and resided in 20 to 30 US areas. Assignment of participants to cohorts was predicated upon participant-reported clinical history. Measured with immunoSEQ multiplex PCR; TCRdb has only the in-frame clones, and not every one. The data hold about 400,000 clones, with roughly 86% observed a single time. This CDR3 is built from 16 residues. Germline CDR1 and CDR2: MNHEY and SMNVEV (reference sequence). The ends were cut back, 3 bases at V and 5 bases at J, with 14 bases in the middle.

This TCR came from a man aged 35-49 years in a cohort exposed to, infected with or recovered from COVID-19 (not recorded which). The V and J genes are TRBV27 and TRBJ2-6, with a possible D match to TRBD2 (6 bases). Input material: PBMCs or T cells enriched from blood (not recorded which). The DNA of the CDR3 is TGTGCCAGCAGTTTCGGGAGTTCTCTAAGGGCCAACGTCCTGACTTTC. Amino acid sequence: CASSFGSSLRANVLTF.